The 2 T cell receptor beta chains listed next were all sequenced from one sample in a study of PD-1 blockade in mismatch repair-deficient tumors (TCRdb year 2017). Libraries were prepared through the immunoSEQ multiplex PCR assay. In TCRdb, the immuneACCESS table is reduced to in-frame sequences with V and J assigned. These tables do not hold every clone; where another copy was compared, an unresolved V gene accounts for under half, and the others remain unexplained. The sample table holds approximately 25,000 clones, of which 75% to 85% were seen once. The top ten clones comprise around 20% of the sample. The time point tag for this specimen amounts to: peripheral blood 12 weeks after first pembrolizumab dose. Source: peripheral blood, taken 12 weeks after starting pembrolizumab. These receptors all stem from an adult with mismatch repair-deficient cancer.

The CDR3 loop reads CASTDSGRDTQYF. The CDR3 DNA sequence: TGTGCCAGCACCGATAGCGGACGAGATACGCAGTATTTT. The chain uses TRBV28 and TRBJ2-3; perhaps TRBD2 as D (6 bases). The CDR3 sequence is 13 residues long. Trimming took off 7 bases at V and 5 bases at J, with 13 bases between the two ends. Germline V gene sequence: CDR1 MDHEN, CDR2 SYDVKM.

The rearrangement uses TRBV6-5 and TRBJ2-2; D could derive from TRBD1 or TRBD2 (6 bases each). The V end lost 0 bases, the J end lost 5 bases, and 13 bases lay between the germline ends. Germline CDR1 is MNHEY and CDR2 is SVGAGI. This CDR3 spans 16 amino acids. The CDR3 coding sequence is TGTGCCAGCAGTTACTCGAGAGGGGGGAAAACCGGGGAGCTGTTTTTT. Encoded protein: CASSYSRGGKTGELFF.